The rows below give T cell receptor beta chains drawn from one sample of a study of T-cell reconstitution after alpha-beta-depleted transplantation in children. Each CDR3 protein is one row after TCRdb ran MiXCR on the PCR reads. Altogether 45,000 to 60,000 distinct CDR3 sequences are present, roughly half being singletons, with the ten largest covering about two fifths. Source: peripheral blood, taken before TCRalphabeta/CD19-depleted stem cell transplant. These TCRs come from a boy under two years old with SCID, due to receive a stem cell transplant. Both conserved end residues are part of each CDR3. Fields, in order: V gene, clone size, J gene, D gene, CDR3 protein, CDR3 DNA. The D gene is left open where the match is weak. Only part of the rows carry a size: once, few, many, or a class if the clone is expanded.

V gene: TRBV7-9
clone size: few
J gene: TRBJ2-3
D gene: TRBD2
CDR3 protein: CASSSLAGDTDTQYF
CDR3 DNA: TGTGCCAGCAGCTCCCTAGCGGGGGACACAGATACGCAGTATTTT

V gene: TRBV7-2
clone size: few
J gene: TRBJ1-2
D gene: TRBD1
CDR3 protein: CASSSSWAGGNGYTF
CDR3 DNA: TGTGCCAGCAGCTCTTCCTGGGCAGGGGGTAATGGCTACACCTTC

V gene: TRBV5-4
clone size: -
J gene: TRBJ2-2
D gene: TRBD1
CDR3 protein: CASSLEDRDIGELFF
CDR3 DNA: TGTGCCAGCAGCTTGGAGGACAGGGATATCGGGGAGCTGTTTTTT

V gene: TRBV7-9
clone size: few
J gene: TRBJ1-1
D gene: -
CDR3 protein: CASSFKVVEDTEAFF
CDR3 DNA: TGTGCCAGCAGCTTCAAAGTGGTGGAGGACACTGAAGCTTTCTTT

V gene: TRBV7-2
clone size: -
J gene: TRBJ1-2
D gene: -
CDR3 protein: CASSNGRYGYTF
CDR3 DNA: TGTGCCAGCAGCAACGGGCGGTATGGCTACACCTTC

V gene: TRBV6-1
clone size: -
J gene: TRBJ2-1
D gene: TRBD2
CDR3 protein: CASSPTSGSYNEQFF
CDR3 DNA: TGTGCCAGCAGCCCTACTAGCGGGAGTTACAATGAGCAGTTCTTC

V gene: TRBV12-5
clone size: -
J gene: TRBJ2-1
D gene: TRBD1
CDR3 protein: CASGAGGRNEQFF
CDR3 DNA: TGTGCTAGTGGCGCAGGGGGCCGCAATGAGCAGTTCTTC

V gene: TRBV5-6
clone size: -
J gene: TRBJ1-2
D gene: -
CDR3 protein: CASSRRLPGYGYTF
CDR3 DNA: TGTGCCAGCAGCCGAAGACTGCCTGGCTATGGCTACACCTTC

V gene: TRBV10-3
clone size: few
J gene: TRBJ2-3
D gene: -
CDR3 protein: CASAAGLATDTQYF
CDR3 DNA: TGTGCCTCTGCTGCGGGCCTAGCGACAGATACGCAGTATTTT

V gene: TRBV7-2
clone size: few
J gene: TRBJ2-7
D gene: -
CDR3 protein: CASSLVAGGGYEQYF
CDR3 DNA: TGTGCCAGCAGCTTAGTGGCAGGGGGGGGCTACGAGCAGTACTTC

V gene: TRBV5-6
clone size: medium-sized
J gene: TRBJ2-3
D gene: -
CDR3 protein: CASSLASGGVTDTQYF
CDR3 DNA: TGTGCCAGCAGCCTGGCAAGCGGTGGTGTCACAGATACGCAGTATTTT

V gene: TRBV6-5
clone size: -
J gene: TRBJ1-2
D gene: TRBD1
CDR3 protein: CASSYSNNRGNYGYTF
CDR3 DNA: TGTGCCAGCAGTTACTCGAATAACAGGGGAAACTATGGCTACACCTTC

V gene: TRBV5-1
clone size: few
J gene: TRBJ1-1
D gene: -
CDR3 protein: CASSPRGVNTEAFF
CDR3 DNA: TGCGCCAGCAGCCCTAGGGGCGTGAACACTGAAGCTTTCTTT

V gene: TRBV7-6
clone size: -
J gene: TRBJ1-1
D gene: -
CDR3 protein: CASSPMWTEAFF
CDR3 DNA: TGTGCCAGCAGCCCCATGTGGACTGAAGCTTTCTTT

V gene: TRBV29-1
clone size: once
J gene: TRBJ1-2
D gene: -
CDR3 protein: CSVGATNYGYTF
CDR3 DNA: TGCAGCGTTGGTGCTACTAACTATGGCTACACCTTC

V gene: TRBV5-1
clone size: once
J gene: TRBJ1-6
D gene: TRBD1
CDR3 protein: CASSLKDQGASPLHF
CDR3 DNA: TGCGCCAGCAGCTTGAAGGATCAGGGGGCTTCACCCCTCCACTTT

V gene: TRBV20-1
clone size: -
J gene: TRBJ1-2
D gene: -
CDR3 protein: CSATLRYNYGYTF
CDR3 DNA: TGCAGTGCTACCCTGCGGTATAACTATGGCTACACCTTC

V gene: TRBV28
clone size: -
J gene: TRBJ2-7
D gene: -
CDR3 protein: CATRDSSYEQYF
CDR3 DNA: TGTGCCACCAGGGACTCCTCCTACGAGCAGTACTTC